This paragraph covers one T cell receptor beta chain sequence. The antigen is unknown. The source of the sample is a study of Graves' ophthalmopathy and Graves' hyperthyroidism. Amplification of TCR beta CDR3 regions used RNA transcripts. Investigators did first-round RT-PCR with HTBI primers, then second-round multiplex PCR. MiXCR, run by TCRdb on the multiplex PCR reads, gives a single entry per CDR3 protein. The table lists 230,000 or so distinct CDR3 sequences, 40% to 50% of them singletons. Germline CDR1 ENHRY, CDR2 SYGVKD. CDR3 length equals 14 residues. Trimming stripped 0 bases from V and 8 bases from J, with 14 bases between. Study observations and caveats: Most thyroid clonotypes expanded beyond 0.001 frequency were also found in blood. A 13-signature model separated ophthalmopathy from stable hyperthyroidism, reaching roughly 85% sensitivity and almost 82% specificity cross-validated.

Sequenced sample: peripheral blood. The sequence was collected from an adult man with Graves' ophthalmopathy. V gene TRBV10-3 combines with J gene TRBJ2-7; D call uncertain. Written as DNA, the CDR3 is TGTGCCATCAGTGAGTCGACGGAAAAGCCCCAGCAGTACTTC. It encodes CAISESTEKPQQYF.